A single sample gave rise to the 4 T cell receptor beta chains below, sequenced in a study of cytomegalovirus exposure and HLA in healthy donors. Primers for the PCR totalled 60 Vbeta and 13 Jbeta. The protocol was immunoSEQ multiplex PCR, while the TCRdb copy is restricted to in-frame clones and leaves out a portion. This sample's table has 120,000 or so clones. Sequencing input: PBMCs. The receptors were gathered from a man aged 18 to 30 in good health and CMV-seronegative.

The chain has TRBV6-1 and TRBJ1-2; D perhaps matches TRBD1 (5 bases). V was pared by 8 bases and J by 0 bases, with 16 bases between. Germline CDR1 reads MNHNS; CDR2 reads SASEGT. This CDR3 spans 15 amino acids. CDR3 sequence reads: CASWDWGSSNYGYTF. CDR3 bases: TGTGCCAGCTGGGACTGGGGATCATCTAACTATGGCTACACCTTC.

The V gene is TRBV29-1, the J gene TRBJ2-3, with TRBD1 matching over 11 bases. Germline V lookup: CDR1 SQVTM, CDR2 ANQGSEA. With V trimmed by 5 bases and J by 3 bases, 4 bases remained unmatched. CDR3 length: 14 amino acids. The CDR3 is CSVLGDRGTDTQYF. The CDR3 coding sequence is TGCAGCGTTCTCGGGGACAGGGGGACAGATACGCAGTATTTT.

The chain is built from TRBV10-3 and TRBJ1-1, with D possibly TRBD1 on 5 matching bases. Germline V lookup: CDR1 ENHRY, CDR2 SYGVKD. Trimming stripped 11 bases from V and 0 bases from J, with 16 bases between. This CDR3 comprises 14 residues. For the CDR3, the DNA is TGTGCCGTATCAGGGCACAGCATGAACACTGAAGCTTTCTTT. Translation gives CAVSGHSMNTEAFF.

The chain carries TRBV18 and TRBJ2-5; tentative D call: TRBD1 (5 bases). The CDR3 has 15 residues. V was clipped by 2 bases and J by 4 bases, with 14 bases between them. In germline, CDR1 is KGHSH, CDR2 LQKENI. The DNA of the CDR3 is TGTGCCAGCTCACCAATAGGGGCTCAGTCAGAGACCCAGTACTTC. Translation gives CASSPIGAQSETQYF.